One and the same sample provided the 27 T cell receptor beta chains below, sequenced in a study of beta chain features in type 1 diabetes. Reverse transcription of all isolated RNA meant that expressed TCRB transcripts were sequenced. TCRdb's copy holds only in-frame clones and misses some; the assay was immunoSEQ multiplex PCR. The data contain just over 150,000 clones, around 10% of them singletons. Sequenced sample: central memory CD4+ T cells from blood. These receptors were obtained from a man aged 18 to 35 in good health.

This clone was seen only a few times. The chain recombines TRBV4-1 with TRBJ2-1; TRBD2 matches 7 bases. The CDR3 is made up of 15 amino acids. V dropped 1 base and J dropped 4; count of bases not matched to a gene: 4. Germline CDR1 reads MGHRA; CDR2 reads YSYEKL. The CDR3 coding sequence is TGCGCCAGCAGCCAAGGGGGAGGGAATTACAATGAGCAGTTCTTC. Translated: CASSQGGGNYNEQFF.

The chain combines TRBV29-1 with TRBJ1-1; D remains ambiguous. Per germline, CDR1 SQVTM and CDR2 ANQGSEA. V gave up 5 bases and J gave up 0 bases, with 4 bases separating them. CDR3 length equals 11 residues. The CDR3 sequence: CSVRVNTEAFF. The CDR3 DNA reads as TGCAGCGTTCGGGTGAACACTGAAGCTTTCTTT.

There are a few counts of this clone. The chain links TRBV4-3 to TRBJ1-3, with D unresolved. The CDR3 runs to 14 residues. Looked up from germline, CDR1 is LGHNA and CDR2 is YSLEER. With 0 bases removed from V and 9 bases from J, the gap between germline ends came to 12 bases. Here the CDR3 reads CASSQDARQVTIYF. CDR3 DNA: TGCGCCAGCAGCCAAGATGCGAGACAAGTCACCATATATTTT.

This clone was seen a few times. The chain joins TRBV6-5 to TRBJ2-7, with D maybe TRBD1 (5 bases). The CDR3 spans 13 residues. V was cut by 6 bases and J by 2 bases, with 11 bases left in between. Germline assignment: CDR1 MNHEY and CDR2 SVGAGI. This CDR3 is CASRLDSTYEQYF. The DNA of the CDR3 is TGTGCCAGCAGACTTGACAGCACCTACGAGCAGTACTTC.

This clone turned up a few times. The V gene is TRBV5-1, the J gene TRBJ2-1; D is ambiguous. Per germline, CDR1 SGHRS and CDR2 YFSETQ. CDR3 length: 12 amino acids. Trimming removed 7 bases from V and 9 bases from J, with 14 bases in between. The CDR3, as DNA: TGCGCCAGCTCCAAGAGGTCCAGTGAGCAGTTCTTC. It encodes CASSKRSSEQFF.

The chain employs TRBV9 and TRBJ1-4; D possibly corresponds to TRBD1 (6 bases). V lost 4 bases to trimming and J lost 8 bases, with 15 bases between them. Germline CDR1 is SGDLS and CDR2 is YYNGEE. CDR3 length equals 14 residues. The chain's CDR3 is CASSYGGPKEKLFF. Written as DNA, the CDR3 is TGTGCCAGCAGCTACGGGGGGCCAAAAGAAAAACTGTTTTTT.

This clone was seen only a few times. The chain is built from TRBV7-6 and TRBJ2-3; D gene ambiguous. V was cut by 1 base and J by 0 bases, with 8 bases left in between. CDR3 length: 15 amino acids. CDR1 is SGHVS and CDR2 is FNYEAQ in the germline V gene. The CDR3 DNA reads TGTGCCAGCAGCTTAGTTTTAGCTAGCACAGATACGCAGTATTTT. Translation gives CASSLVLASTDTQYF.

This clone was seen more than once but under ten times. V is TRBV27 and J is TRBJ2-1; D might be TRBD1 or TRBD2, each matching 5 bases. Germline CDR1 MNHEY, CDR2 SMNVEV (reference sequence). The CDR3 consists of 15 residues. V was pared by 4 bases and J by 0 bases, with 10 bases between. CDR3 amino acids: CASSSGDGSYNEQFF. The CDR3 DNA reads TGTGCCAGCAGTTCCGGGGACGGCTCCTACAATGAGCAGTTCTTC.

This clone came up a few times. A read error is possible here, since a much larger clone lies one base away. The chain has TRBV9 and TRBJ1-2; a weak D match, TRBD1 (5 bases). The V and J ends lost 0 bases and 8 bases respectively, with 8 bases between them. This CDR3 is 12 amino acids long. CDR1 and CDR2 (germline): SGDLS, YYNGEE. The CDR3 nucleotides are TGTGCCAGCAGCGTAGGAGGGGACGGCTACACCTTC. Its translation is CASSVGGDGYTF.

J is TRBJ1-1 and V is TRBV30; D remains ambiguous. The CDR3 consists of 10 residues. Germline values: CDR1 GTSNPN, CDR2 SVGIG (reference sequence). The ends were cut back, 8 bases at V and 8 bases at J, with 12 bases in the middle. DNA for the CDR3: TGTGCCGGGCCCGACCGGGAAGCTTTCTTT. This encodes CAGPDREAFF.

This clone showed up just a few times. The genes are TRBV25-1 and TRBJ2-7; 10 bases map to TRBD2. The V gene's germline CDR1 is MGHDK and CDR2 SYGVNS. The junction had 4 bases not matched to a gene; V was cut back by 4 bases and J by 4 bases. CDR3 length: 14 residues. The chain's CDR3 is CASSVTSGLYEQYF. CDR3 nucleotide sequence: TGTGCCAGCAGTGTGACTAGCGGGTTATACGAGCAGTACTTC.

The chain carries TRBV7-2 and TRBJ1-1; weak D call: TRBD1 (5 bases). Trimming removed 1 base from V and 5 bases from J, with 11 bases in between. CDR1 SGHTA and CDR2 FQGNSA come from the germline V gene. This CDR3 is built from 14 residues. The CDR3 DNA reads TGTGCCAGCAGCTTAGTGTCAGGGCGGACTGAAGCTTTCTTT. This sequence encodes CASSLVSGRTEAFF. Full variable domain (missing parts from reference TRBV7-2 and TRBJ1-1): GAGVSQSPSNKVTEKGKDVELRCDPISGHTALYWYRQSLGQGLEFLIYFQGNSAPDKSGLPSDRFSAERTGGSVSTLTIQRTQQEDSAVYLCASSLVSGRTEAFFGQGTRLTVV.

DNA of the CDR3: TGTGCCATCATGAGAGCGGGAGGCGTGCGGGGTGAGCAGTTCTTC. This codes for CAIMRAGGVRGEQFF. The chain uses TRBV10-3 and TRBJ2-1, with 9 bases matching TRBD2. CDR3 length equals 15 residues. CDR1 and CDR2 (germline): ENHRY, SYGVKD. Germline trimming cut 7 bases from V and 9 bases from J; bases unmatched to any gene: 13.

By share, this clone counts as medium-sized. The DNA for the CDR3 is TGTGCCAGCAGTTCAAACAATGAGCAGTTCTTC. Its protein product is CASSSNNEQFF. The J gene is TRBJ2-1, the V gene TRBV2; D unresolved. Trimming took 5 bases from V and 5 from J, leaving 4 bases between them. The CDR3 consists of 11 residues. Per germline, CDR1 SNHLY and CDR2 FYNNEI.

The sample holds many counts of this clone. The J gene is TRBJ2-7, the V gene TRBV27, with D perhaps TRBD1 (5 bases). This CDR3 region has 14 residues. Germline V gene lookup returns CDR1 MNHEY and CDR2 SMNVEV (reference sequence). V was clipped by 10 bases and J by 4 bases, with 20 bases between them. CDR3 DNA sequence: TGTGCCACCCAGGGTAGGATCGGCGTATACGAGCAGTACTTC. Translating it yields CATQGRIGVYEQYF.

This clone was seen a handful of times. The germline gene is not matched at one end of the junction; a read error may be the cause. The J gene is TRBJ2-1, the V gene TRBV6-1, with a tentative D call TRBD2 (6 bases). Per germline, CDR1 MNHNS and CDR2 SASEGT. The CDR3 length is 17 residues. The CDR3 spells CAISERRGASSYNEQFF. The CDR3 nucleotides read TGTGCCATCAGTGAACGGCGGGGAGCCAGCTCCTACAATGAGCAGTTCTTC.

The rearrangement joins TRBV28 to TRBJ1-5, with D hard to call. The CDR3 runs 14 residues. Looked up from germline, CDR1 is MDHEN and CDR2 is SYDVKM. The V end lost 5 bases, the J end lost 2 bases, and 10 bases lay between the germline ends. The CDR3 DNA reads TGTGCCAGCAGTAACAGTATACGCAATCAGCCCCAGCATTTT. Translation: CASSNSIRNQPQHF.

V and J are TRBV28 and TRBJ1-2; the D is unclear. Per germline, CDR1 MDHEN and CDR2 SYDVKM. Trimming removed 6 bases from V and 0 bases from J, with 14 bases in between. The CDR3 is made up of 15 amino acids. The DNA for the CDR3 is TGTGCCAGCAGCCATCCTTCGACCTCTAACTATGGCTACACCTTC. Its translation: CASSHPSTSNYGYTF.

This clone was seen a handful of times. V is TRBV29-1 and J is TRBJ2-7; the D gene is possibly TRBD1 (6 bases). The V and J ends lost 6 bases and 1 base respectively, with 19 bases between them. This CDR3 is built from 15 residues. CDR1 is SQVTM and CDR2 is ANQGSEA in the germline V gene. The CDR3 here is CSVVDRKSTSYEQYF. CDR3 bases: TGCAGCGTCGTGGACAGAAAGTCTACATCCTACGAGCAGTACTTC.

The rearrangement uses TRBV4-2 and TRBJ2-1, with 8 bases that match TRBD1. CDR1 LGHNA and CDR2 YNFKEQ come from the germline V gene. This CDR3 spans 15 amino acids. J was trimmed by 7 bases and V by 3 bases; bases with no gene match: 8. The CDR3 DNA reads TGTGCCAGCAGCCACGAGGACAGGGCCATAAATGAGCAGTTCTTC. It yields the protein CASSHEDRAINEQFF.

This clone was picked up a small number of times. This chain joins TRBV13 and TRBJ2-1; tentative D call: TRBD1 (5 bases). The germline V gene has CDR1 PRHDT and CDR2 FYEKMQ (reference sequence). CDR3 length: 12 residues. Trimming stripped 5 bases from V and 12 bases from J, with 14 bases between. The CDR3 loop is CASSGRQPWQFF. In DNA, the CDR3 is TGTGCCAGCAGCGGACGACAGCCGTGGCAGTTCTTC.

The V call is TRBV6-1, the J call TRBJ2-5, with TRBD1 as a possible D gene (6 bases). Trimming removed 6 bases from V and 5 bases from J, with 13 bases in between. Germline V CDR1 and CDR2: MNHNS, SASEGT. This CDR3 has 13 amino acids. The CDR3 DNA follows: TGTGCCAGCAGGAACCCTGACAGGGAGACCCAGTACTTC. Amino acid sequence: CASRNPDRETQYF.

There are many counts of this clone. The V gene is TRBV5-4, the J gene TRBJ1-6, with 7 nucleotides matching TRBD1. V was clipped by 0 bases and J by 7 bases; unmatched bases: 7. The CDR3 runs to 16 residues. Germline-derived CDR1 and CDR2 are SGHNT and YYREEE (reference sequence). CDR3 protein: CASSLAKGAQNSPLHF. Written as DNA, the CDR3 is TGTGCCAGCAGCTTGGCCAAGGGGGCGCAAAATTCACCCCTCCACTTT.

The chain joins TRBV6-1 to TRBJ2-5; D ambiguous. Germline-derived CDR1 and CDR2 are MNHNS and SASEGT. This CDR3 region has 14 residues. The ends were cut back, 2 bases at V and 3 bases at J, with 10 bases in the middle. Here the CDR3 reads CASSESPRKETQYF. Here the CDR3 DNA reads TGTGCCAGCAGTGAATCCCCCAGAAAAGAGACCCAGTACTTC.

This clone was counted between two and nine times. CDR3 residues: CASSLEMADTQYF. Written as DNA, the CDR3 is TGTGCCAGCAGCTTAGAGATGGCAGATACGCAGTATTTT. V gene TRBV7-2 combines with J gene TRBJ2-3; no reliable D call. The V gene's germline CDR1 is SGHTA and CDR2 FQGNSA. The CDR3 is made up of 13 amino acids. The V and J ends lost 1 base and 4 bases respectively, with 6 bases between them.

This chain connects TRBV7-8 to TRBJ2-3; the D is unclear. CDR1 and CDR2 (germline): SGHVS, FQNEAQ. The CDR3 spans 12 residues. Trimming shortened V by 5 bases and J by 6 bases, and 9 bases separated the two germline ends. CDR3 amino acids: CASSGGRDTQYF. CDR3 nucleotides: TGTGCCAGCAGCGGCGGCAGGGATACGCAGTATTTT.

Only a few counts were recorded for this clone. The V and J genes are TRBV15 and TRBJ2-3; 8 bases line up with TRBD1. Germline V gene lookup returns CDR1 LNHNV and CDR2 YYDKDF (reference sequence). V was pared by 3 bases and J by 1 base, with 9 bases of the junction left unmatched. The CDR3 has 17 amino acids. The CDR3 region has the DNA TGTGCCACCAGCAGGGGGTTCGGGACAGGACGCACAGATACGCAGTATTTT. It codes for CATSRGFGTGRTDTQYF.